The present T cell receptor beta chain was sequenced within a study of cytomegalovirus exposure and HLA in healthy donors. With regard to this clone: The antigen remains undetermined.

The PCR contained 60 Vbeta and 13 Jbeta primers. TCRdb's copy holds only in-frame clones and misses some; the assay was immunoSEQ multiplex PCR. In the table there are 250,000 to 350,000 clones, just over 85% of which are singletons. Study outcomes and limitations: Sequence variants that were highly shared formed a cluster that was likely a sequencing artifact.

The specimen sequenced was PBMCs. The TCR sequence derives from a man aged 35 to 55 in good health and CMV-seropositive.

The CDR3 sequence: CASSLTSGSWETQYF. DNA for the CDR3: TGTGCCAGTAGTCTTACTAGCGGGAGTTGGGAGACCCAGTACTTC. The rearrangement uses TRBV19 and TRBJ2-5, with 11 nucleotides matching TRBD2. CDR3 length: 15 residues. In germline, CDR1 is LNHDA, CDR2 SQIVND (reference sequence). The J segment lost 5 bases and the V segment lost 5 bases, leaving 7 bases of the junction unmatched. Using reference TRBV19 and TRBJ2-5 for the parts outside the CDR3, the full variable domain is DGGITQSPKYLFRKEGQNVTLSCEQNLNHDAMYWYRQDPGQGLRLIYYSQIVNDFQKGDIAEGYSVSREKKESFPLTVTSAQKNPTAFYLCASSLTSGSWETQYFGPGTRLLVL.